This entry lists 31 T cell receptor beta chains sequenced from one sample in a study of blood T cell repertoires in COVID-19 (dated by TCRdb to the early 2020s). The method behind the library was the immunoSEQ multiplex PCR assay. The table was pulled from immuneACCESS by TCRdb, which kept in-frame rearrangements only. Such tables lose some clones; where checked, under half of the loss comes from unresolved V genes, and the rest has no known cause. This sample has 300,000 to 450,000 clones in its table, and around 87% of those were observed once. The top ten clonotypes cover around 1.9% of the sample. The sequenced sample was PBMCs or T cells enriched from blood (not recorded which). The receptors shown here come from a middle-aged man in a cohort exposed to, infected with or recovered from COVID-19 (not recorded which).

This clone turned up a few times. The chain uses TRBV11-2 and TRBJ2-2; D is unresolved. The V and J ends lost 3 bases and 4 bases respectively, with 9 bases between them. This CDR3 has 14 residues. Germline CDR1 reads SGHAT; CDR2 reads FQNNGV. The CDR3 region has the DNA TGTGCCAGCAGCTTGACTCCGGTCACCGGGGAGCTGTTTTTT. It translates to CASSLTPVTGELFF.

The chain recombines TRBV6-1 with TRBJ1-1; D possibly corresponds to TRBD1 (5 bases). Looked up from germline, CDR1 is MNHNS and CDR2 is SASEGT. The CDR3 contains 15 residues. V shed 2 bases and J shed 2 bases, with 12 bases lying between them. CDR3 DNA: TGTGCCAGCAGTGAATCCCTGCAGGGTAACACTGAAGCTTTCTTT. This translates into CASSESLQGNTEAFF.

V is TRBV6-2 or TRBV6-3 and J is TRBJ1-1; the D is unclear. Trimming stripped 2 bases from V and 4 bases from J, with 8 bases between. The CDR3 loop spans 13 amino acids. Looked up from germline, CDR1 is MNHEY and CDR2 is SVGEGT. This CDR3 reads CASSYGSSTEAFF. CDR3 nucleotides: TGTGCCAGCAGTTACGGGAGTAGCACTGAAGCTTTCTTT.

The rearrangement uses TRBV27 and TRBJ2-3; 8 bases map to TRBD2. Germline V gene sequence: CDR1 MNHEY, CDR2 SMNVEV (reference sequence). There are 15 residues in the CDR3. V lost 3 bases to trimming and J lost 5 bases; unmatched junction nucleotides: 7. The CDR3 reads CASSFSGSKGDTQYF. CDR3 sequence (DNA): TGTGCCAGCAGTTTCAGCGGGAGTAAGGGAGATACGCAGTATTTT.

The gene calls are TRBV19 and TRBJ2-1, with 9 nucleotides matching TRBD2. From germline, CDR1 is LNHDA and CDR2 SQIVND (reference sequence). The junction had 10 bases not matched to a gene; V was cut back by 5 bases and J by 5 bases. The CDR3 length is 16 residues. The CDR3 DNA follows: TGTGCCAGTAGTTCCAGAGCGGGAGGCTTGGACAATGAGCAGTTCTTC. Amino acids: CASSSRAGGLDNEQFF.

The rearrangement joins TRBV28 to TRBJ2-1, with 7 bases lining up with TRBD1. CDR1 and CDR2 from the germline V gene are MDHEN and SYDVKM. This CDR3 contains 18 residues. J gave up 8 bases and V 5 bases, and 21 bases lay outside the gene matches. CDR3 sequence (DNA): TGTGCCAGCAGTCGATCTACCCTAATTGACAGGGTGTACGATGAGCAGTTCTTC. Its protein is CASSRSTLIDRVYDEQFF.

CDR3 in DNA: TGTGCCAGCAGTCCCACTACCTCTGGAAACACCATATATTTT. Translating gives CASSPTTSGNTIYF. The chain employs TRBV6-5 and TRBJ1-3; D uncertain. Germline V gene sequence: CDR1 MNHEY, CDR2 SVGAGI. The CDR3 consists of 14 residues. With 5 bases removed from V and 0 bases from J, the gap between germline ends came to 8 bases.

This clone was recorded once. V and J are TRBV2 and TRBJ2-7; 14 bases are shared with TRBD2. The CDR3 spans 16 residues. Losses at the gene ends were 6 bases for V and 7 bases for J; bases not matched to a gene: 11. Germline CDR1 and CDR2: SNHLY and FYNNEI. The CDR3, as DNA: TGTGCCAGCAGAAAGGGACTAGCGGGAGCACTTTTAGAGCAGTACTTC. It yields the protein CASRKGLAGALLEQYF.

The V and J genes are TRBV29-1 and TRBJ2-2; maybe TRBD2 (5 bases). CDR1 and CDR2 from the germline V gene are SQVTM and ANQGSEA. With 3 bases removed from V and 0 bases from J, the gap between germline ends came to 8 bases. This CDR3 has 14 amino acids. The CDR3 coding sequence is TGCAGCGTTGAGTCTAGCCCGAACACCGGGGAGCTGTTTTTT. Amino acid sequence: CSVESSPNTGELFF.

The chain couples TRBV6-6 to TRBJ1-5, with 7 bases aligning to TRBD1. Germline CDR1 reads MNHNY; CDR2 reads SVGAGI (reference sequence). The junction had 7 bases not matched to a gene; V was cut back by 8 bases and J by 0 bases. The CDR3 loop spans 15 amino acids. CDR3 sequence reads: CASGSGQVSNQPQHF. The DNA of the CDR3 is TGTGCCAGCGGAAGTGGACAGGTTAGCAATCAGCCCCAGCATTTT.

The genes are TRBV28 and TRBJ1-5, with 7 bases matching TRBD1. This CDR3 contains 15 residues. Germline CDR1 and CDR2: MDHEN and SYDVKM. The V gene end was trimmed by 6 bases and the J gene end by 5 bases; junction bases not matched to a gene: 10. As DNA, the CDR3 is TGTGCCAGCAGCGATTCAGGGGGAAGACATCAGCCCCAGCATTTT. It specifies CASSDSGGRHQPQHF.

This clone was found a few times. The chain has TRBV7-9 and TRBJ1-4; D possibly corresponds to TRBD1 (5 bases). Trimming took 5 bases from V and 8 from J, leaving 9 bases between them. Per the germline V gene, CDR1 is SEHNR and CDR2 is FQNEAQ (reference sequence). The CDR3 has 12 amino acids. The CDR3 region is CASSRGQEKLFF. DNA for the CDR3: TGTGCCAGCAGCAGGGGCCAGGAAAAACTGTTTTTT.

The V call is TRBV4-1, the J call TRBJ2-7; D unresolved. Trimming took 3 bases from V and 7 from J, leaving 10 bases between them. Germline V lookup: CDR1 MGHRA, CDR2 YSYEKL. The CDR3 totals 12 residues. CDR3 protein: CASSHIYGEQYF. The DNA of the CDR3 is TGCGCCAGCAGCCACATCTATGGTGAGCAGTACTTC.

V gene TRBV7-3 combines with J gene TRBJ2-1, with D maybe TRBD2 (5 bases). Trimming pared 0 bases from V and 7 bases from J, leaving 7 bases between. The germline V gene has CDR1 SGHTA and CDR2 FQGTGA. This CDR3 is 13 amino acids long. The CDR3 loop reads CASSLTGENEQFF. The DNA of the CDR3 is TGTGCCAGCAGCTTAACCGGGGAGAATGAGCAGTTCTTC.

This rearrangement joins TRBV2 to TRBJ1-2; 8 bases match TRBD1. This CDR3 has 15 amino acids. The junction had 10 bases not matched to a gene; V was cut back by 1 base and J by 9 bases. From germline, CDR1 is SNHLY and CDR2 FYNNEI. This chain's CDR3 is CASSEEWTGRRSYTF. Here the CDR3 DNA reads TGTGCCAGCAGTGAAGAGTGGACAGGGCGTAGGAGCTACACCTTC. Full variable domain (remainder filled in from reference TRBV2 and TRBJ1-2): EPEVTQTPSHQVTQMGQEVILRCVPISNHLYFYWYRQILGQKVEFLVSFYNNEISEKSEIFDDQFSVERPDGSNFTLKIRSTKLEDSAMYFCASSEEWTGRRSYTFGSGTRLTVV.

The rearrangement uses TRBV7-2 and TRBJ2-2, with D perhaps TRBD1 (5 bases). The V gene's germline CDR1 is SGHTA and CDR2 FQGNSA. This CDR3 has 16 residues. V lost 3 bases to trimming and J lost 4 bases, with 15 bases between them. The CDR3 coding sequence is TGTGCCAGCAGCTTCTCAGCAGGGCCAGGCACCGGGGAGCTGTTTTTT. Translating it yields CASSFSAGPGTGELFF.

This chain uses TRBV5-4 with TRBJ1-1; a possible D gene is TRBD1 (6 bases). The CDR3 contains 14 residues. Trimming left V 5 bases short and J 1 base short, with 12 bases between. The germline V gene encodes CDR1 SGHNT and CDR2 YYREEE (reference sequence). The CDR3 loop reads CASRATGGNTEAFF. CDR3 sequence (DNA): TGTGCCAGCAGGGCGACAGGAGGGAACACTGAAGCTTTCTTT.

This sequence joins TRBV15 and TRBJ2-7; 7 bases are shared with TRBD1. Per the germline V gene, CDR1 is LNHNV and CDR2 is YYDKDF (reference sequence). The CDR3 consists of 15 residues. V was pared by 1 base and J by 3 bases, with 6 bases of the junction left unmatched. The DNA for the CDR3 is TGTGCCACCAGCAGAGGGGGGACAGTGGGCTACGAGCAGTACTTC. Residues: CATSRGGTVGYEQYF.

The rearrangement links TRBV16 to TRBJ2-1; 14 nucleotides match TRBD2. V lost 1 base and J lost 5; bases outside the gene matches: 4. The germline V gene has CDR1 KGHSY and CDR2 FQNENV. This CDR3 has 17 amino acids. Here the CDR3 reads CASSQLGTSGSNNEQFF. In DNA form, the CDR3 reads TGTGCCAGCAGCCAATTAGGGACTAGCGGGAGTAACAATGAGCAGTTCTTC.

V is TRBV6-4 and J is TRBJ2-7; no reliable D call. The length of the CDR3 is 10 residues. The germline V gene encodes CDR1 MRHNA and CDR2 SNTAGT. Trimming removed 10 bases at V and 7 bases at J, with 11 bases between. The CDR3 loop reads CATKPGEQYF. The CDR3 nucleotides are TGTGCCACCAAACCCGGGGAGCAGTACTTC.

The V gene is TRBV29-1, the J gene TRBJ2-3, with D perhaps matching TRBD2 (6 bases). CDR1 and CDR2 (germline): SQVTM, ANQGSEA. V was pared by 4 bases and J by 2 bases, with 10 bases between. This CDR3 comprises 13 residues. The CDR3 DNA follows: TGCAGCGTTGTCCGGGGGTTCACAGATACGCAGTATTTT. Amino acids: CSVVRGFTDTQYF.

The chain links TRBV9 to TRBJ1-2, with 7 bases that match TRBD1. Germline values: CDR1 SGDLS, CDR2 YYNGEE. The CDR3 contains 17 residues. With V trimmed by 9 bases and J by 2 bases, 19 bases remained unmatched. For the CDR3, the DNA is TGTGCCACCCCTAAACTTAACGGGGCAGGGGGGAACTATGGCTACACCTTC. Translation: CATPKLNGAGGNYGYTF.

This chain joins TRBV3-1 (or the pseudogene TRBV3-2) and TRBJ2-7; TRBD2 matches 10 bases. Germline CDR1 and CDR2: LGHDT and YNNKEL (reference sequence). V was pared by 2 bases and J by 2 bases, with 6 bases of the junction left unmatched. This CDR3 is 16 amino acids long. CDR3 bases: TGTGCCAGCAGCCAAAATTTAGCGGGAGGTACCTACGAGCAGTACTTC. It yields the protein CASSQNLAGGTYEQYF.

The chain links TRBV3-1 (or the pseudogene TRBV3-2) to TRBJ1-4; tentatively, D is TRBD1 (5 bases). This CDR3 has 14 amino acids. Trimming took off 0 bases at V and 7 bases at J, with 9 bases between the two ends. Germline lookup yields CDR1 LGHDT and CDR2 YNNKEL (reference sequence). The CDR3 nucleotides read TGTGCCAGCAGCCAAGAGGGAGGGACTGAAAAACTGTTTTTT. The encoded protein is CASSQEGGTEKLFF.

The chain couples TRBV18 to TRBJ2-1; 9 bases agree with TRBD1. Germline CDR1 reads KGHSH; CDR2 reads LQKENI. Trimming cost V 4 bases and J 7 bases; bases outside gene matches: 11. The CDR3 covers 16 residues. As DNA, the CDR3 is TGTGCCAGCTCACTGAAACAGGGGGCGCAGGGAAATGAGCAGTTCTTC. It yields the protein CASSLKQGAQGNEQFF.

The CDR3 coding sequence is TGCGCCAGCAGCTCGCTAGCGGGAGGAGGGGAAGAGACCCAGTACTTC. As protein: CASSSLAGGGEETQYF. V usage is TRBV5-1 and J usage is TRBJ2-5, with 11 bases identical to TRBD2. Germline CDR1 SGHRS, CDR2 YFSETQ. The CDR3 is 16 residues long. Germline trimming cut 3 bases from V and 3 bases from J; bases unmatched to any gene: 7.

CDR3 nucleotide sequence: TGCAGCGTTGTATTTTTTACGGGAATGAACACTGAAGCTTTCTTT. Translated: CSVVFFTGMNTEAFF. The chain is built from TRBV29-1 and TRBJ1-1; D is unresolved. Trimming stripped 4 bases from V and 0 bases from J, with 15 bases between. Germline values: CDR1 SQVTM, CDR2 ANQGSEA. The CDR3 has 15 amino acids.

The CDR3 DNA follows: TGTGCCTGGGCGCAGGGGGCAGTCGGCTACACCTTC. This translates into CAWAQGAVGYTF. This chain links TRBV30 with TRBJ1-2; 8 bases are a match to TRBD1. Germline-derived CDR1 and CDR2 are GTSNPN and SVGIG (reference sequence). CDR3 length equals 12 residues. Germline trimming cut 5 bases from V and 8 bases from J; bases unmatched to any gene: 7.

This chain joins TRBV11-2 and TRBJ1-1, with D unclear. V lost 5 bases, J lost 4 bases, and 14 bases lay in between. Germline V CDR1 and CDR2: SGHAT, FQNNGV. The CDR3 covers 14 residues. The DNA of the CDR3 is TGTGCCAGCAGCCCACCCGGGAGGACCACTGAAGCTTTCTTT. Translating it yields CASSPPGRTTEAFF.

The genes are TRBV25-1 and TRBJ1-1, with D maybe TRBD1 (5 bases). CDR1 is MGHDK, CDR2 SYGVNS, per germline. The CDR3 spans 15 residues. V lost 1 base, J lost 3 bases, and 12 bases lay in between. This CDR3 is CASSEFAGSYTEAFF. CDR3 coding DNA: TGTGCCAGCAGTGAATTCGCAGGGTCGTACACTGAAGCTTTCTTT.

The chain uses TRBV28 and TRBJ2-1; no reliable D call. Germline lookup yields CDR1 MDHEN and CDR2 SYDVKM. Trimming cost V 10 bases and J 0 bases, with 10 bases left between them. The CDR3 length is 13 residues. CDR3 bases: TGTGCCATCAAGAAGAGCTCCTACAATGAGCAGTTCTTC. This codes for CAIKKSSYNEQFF.